This passage covers 27 T cell receptor beta chains from one sample sequenced in a study of OX40 agonist ivuxolimab in advanced cancers. Clones were sequenced by immunoSEQ multiplex PCR, and TCRdb holds only the in-frame ones, with some missing. This sample has more than 60,000 clones, with around 80% found just once. Sequences were derived from CD4+ or CD8+ T cells sorted from blood, sampled in a trial of the OX40 agonist ivuxolimab. The receptors were gathered from an adult with an advanced solid tumor such as melanoma, head and neck, liver or kidney cancer.

The CDR3 reads CASSVSGSYNEQFF. The DNA for the CDR3 is TGTGCCAGCAGCGTATCCGGGAGCTACAATGAGCAGTTCTTC. The chain links TRBV9 to TRBJ2-1, with a tentative D call TRBD2 (6 bases). The germline gives CDR1 SGDLS, CDR2 YYNGEE. Deletions cut 1 base from V and 3 bases from J, with 8 bases between. The CDR3 loop spans 14 amino acids.

The chain carries TRBV5-1 and TRBJ1-1; TRBD1 might be the D (5 bases). The CDR3 runs 15 residues. Germline CDR1 SGHRS, CDR2 YFSETQ. V was cut by 0 bases and J by 0 bases, with 9 bases left in between. CDR3 sequence reads: CASSLGHRLNTEAFF. DNA of the CDR3: TGCGCCAGCAGCTTGGGGCACAGGTTGAACACTGAAGCTTTCTTT.

This clone was seen a few times. This chain connects TRBV6-1 to TRBJ1-5; 7 nucleotides agree with TRBD1. Looked up from germline, CDR1 is MNHNS and CDR2 is SASEGT. The CDR3 length is 15 residues. The V and J ends lost 4 bases and 6 bases, in that order; junction bases with no gene match: 9. The CDR3 loop is CASSGQGFTGQPQHF. The CDR3 DNA reads as TGTGCCAGCAGTGGACAGGGTTTTACGGGTCAGCCCCAGCATTTT.

The genes are TRBV5-8 and TRBJ2-5; a weak D match, TRBD2 (6 bases). The CDR3 is 14 residues long. V lost 4 bases, J lost 5 bases, and 15 bases lay in between. From germline, CDR1 is SGHTS and CDR2 YDEGEE. The CDR3: CASSPRGEWETQYF. CDR3 coding DNA: TGTGCCAGCAGCCCGCGGGGAGAGTGGGAGACCCAGTACTTC.

The J gene is TRBJ1-2, the V gene TRBV19; D remains unclear. V lost 5 bases, J lost 2 bases, and 3 bases lay in between. There are 11 residues in the CDR3. The germline V gene encodes CDR1 LNHDA and CDR2 SQIVND (reference sequence). This chain's CDR3 is CASSANYGYTF. CDR3 in DNA: TGTGCCAGTAGTGCCAACTATGGCTACACCTTC.

The CDR3 spells CASSFDGTYEQYF. Written as DNA, the CDR3 is TGCGCCAGCAGCTTCGACGGAACCTACGAGCAGTACTTC. The gene calls are TRBV5-1 and TRBJ2-7, with D uncertain. Trimming cost V 2 bases and J 2 bases, with 8 bases left between them. CDR1 and CDR2 from the germline V gene are SGHRS and YFSETQ. This CDR3 has 13 amino acids.

J is TRBJ2-1 and V is TRBV9; the match to TRBD2 covers 8 bases. Germline values: CDR1 SGDLS, CDR2 YYNGEE. Losses at the gene ends were 0 bases for V and 7 bases for J; bases not matched to a gene: 6. The CDR3 sequence is 15 residues long. The CDR3 DNA reads as TGTGCCAGCAGCGTAGGAAGCGGGGGTCGGAATGAGCAGTTCTTC. Translation: CASSVGSGGRNEQFF.

The gene calls are TRBV20-1 and TRBJ2-1; D is unresolved. Per the germline V gene, CDR1 is DFQATT and CDR2 is SNEGSKA (reference sequence). CDR3 length: 11 amino acids. The germline V and J ends were trimmed by 0 bases and 9 bases, with 6 bases remaining between them. Written as DNA, the CDR3 is TGCAGTGCTAGAGACAGAGTTGAGCAGTTCTTC. Encoded protein: CSARDRVEQFF.

The chain couples TRBV11-2 to TRBJ1-2; 7 nucleotides agree with TRBD1. The CDR3 is 13 residues long. V was clipped by 5 bases and J by 2 bases; unmatched bases: 2. Germline CDR1 and CDR2: SGHAT and FQNNGV. The CDR3 region has the DNA TGTGCCAGCAGCCGGGGACAGAACTATGGCTACACCTTC. Its translation: CASSRGQNYGYTF.

In DNA form, the CDR3 reads TGTGCCAGCAGCCAATTCCAGGTGGGGAAAGAGACCCAGTACTTC. Its protein is CASSQFQVGKETQYF. V usage is TRBV16 and J usage is TRBJ2-5; no definite D call. CDR1 is KGHSY, CDR2 FQNENV, per germline. Trimming took 1 base from V and 3 from J, leaving 12 bases between them. The CDR3 is made up of 15 amino acids. Full variable domain (rest looked up from reference TRBV16 and TRBJ2-5): GEEVAQTPKHLVRGEGQKAKLYCAPIKGHSYVFWYQQVLKNEFKFLISFQNENVFDETGMPKERFSAKCLPNSPCSLEIQATKLEDSAVYFCASSQFQVGKETQYFGPGTRLLVL.

The rearrangement uses TRBV5-6 and TRBJ2-1, with TRBD2 matching 7 bases. V was pared by 3 bases and J by 5 bases, with 8 bases of the junction left unmatched. This CDR3 spans 15 amino acids. Germline CDR1 SGHDT, CDR2 YYEEEE. The DNA for the CDR3 is TGTGCCAGCAGCTGGAGCGGGACCCGGAACAATGAGCAGTTCTTC. Translating it yields CASSWSGTRNNEQFF.

The chain is built from TRBV30 and TRBJ1-2; the match to TRBD1 covers 8 bases. The CDR3 runs 12 residues. V trimming: 7 bases; J trimming: 4 bases; junction bases outside the gene matches: 5. CDR1 and CDR2 (germline): GTSNPN, SVGIG (reference sequence). CDR3 protein: CASGQGTYGYTF. CDR3 DNA: TGTGCCTCCGGACAGGGAACCTATGGCTACACCTTC.

The chain combines TRBV9 with TRBJ2-6; possibly TRBD1 for D (6 bases). Germline-derived CDR1 and CDR2 are SGDLS and YYNGEE. The CDR3 runs to 15 residues. Deletions cut 4 bases from V and 3 bases from J, with 11 bases between. CDR3 nucleotide sequence: TGTGCCAGCAGCATTACAGGGAATGGGGCCAACGTCCTGACTTTC. This sequence encodes CASSITGNGANVLTF.

The V gene is TRBV6-1, the J gene TRBJ1-1, with 8 bases that match TRBD1. Trimming cost V 7 bases and J 10 bases; bases outside gene matches: 8. The V gene's germline CDR1 is MNHNS and CDR2 SASEGT. The CDR3 is 12 amino acids. CDR3 nucleotide sequence: TGTGCCAGCAACCTGGACAGGGCAGGAGCTTTCTTT. Residues: CASNLDRAGAFF.

This sequence joins TRBV5-1 and TRBJ1-1; 10 bases map to TRBD1. J gave up 6 bases and V 0 bases, and 8 bases lay outside the gene matches. The CDR3 length is 16 residues. Germline V gene data show CDR1 as SGHRS and CDR2 as YFSETQ. The CDR3 region is CASSLAGDRGGAEAFF. The DNA of the CDR3 is TGCGCCAGCAGCTTGGCGGGGGACAGGGGAGGGGCTGAAGCTTTCTTT. Combining the CDR3 with reference TRBV5-1 and TRBJ1-1 gives the whole variable domain KAGVTQTPRYLIKTRGQQVTLSCSPISGHRSVSWYQQTPGQGLQFLFEYFSETQRNKGNFPGRFSGRQFSNSRSEMNVSTLELGDSALYLCASSLAGDRGGAEAFFGQGTRLTVV.

This sequence joins TRBV21-1 and TRBJ1-1; the table's D call, TRBD1, has no DNA check behind it. TRBV21-1 is described as a pseudogene. The CDR3 sequence is 13 residues long. CDR3 region: CARDYLRQGLAFF. The CDR3 nucleotides read TGTGCCAGAGATTACTTGAGACAGGGGTTAGCTTTCTTT.

This rearrangement joins TRBV11-3 to TRBJ1-3; D is possibly TRBD1 (5 bases). The CDR3 has 16 amino acids. V was clipped by 7 bases and J by 1 base, with 17 bases between them. Germline assignment: CDR1 SGHNT and CDR2 YENEEA. The CDR3 loop is CASTNPSGLSGNTIYF. The CDR3 region has the DNA TGTGCCAGCACCAACCCCTCAGGGCTATCTGGAAACACCATATATTTT.

The chain combines TRBV11-2 with TRBJ1-4; TRBD1 might be the D (5 bases). Germline V lookup: CDR1 SGHAT, CDR2 FQNNGV. The V end lost 1 base, the J end lost 9 bases, and 12 bases lay between the germline ends. This CDR3 is 14 amino acids long. Written as DNA, the CDR3 is TGTGCCAGCAGCTTAGGGGCAGGGAGAAAAAAACTGTTTTTT. This gives the protein CASSLGAGRKKLFF.

The chain employs TRBV7-3 and TRBJ2-2, with 7 bases lining up with TRBD2. J lost 0 bases, V lost 3 bases, and 7 bases had no gene match. The CDR3 length is 17 residues. The germline gives CDR1 SGHTA, CDR2 FQGTGA. The CDR3 here is CASSFLASGSNTGELFF. CDR3 nucleotide sequence: TGTGCCAGCAGCTTTCTTGCTAGCGGATCGAACACCGGGGAGCTGTTTTTT.

The J gene is TRBJ2-3, the V gene TRBV2; D is possibly TRBD1 or TRBD2 (6 bases each). Per germline, CDR1 SNHLY and CDR2 FYNNEI. V lost 2 bases and J lost 0, with 12 bases in between. This CDR3 spans 16 amino acids. For the CDR3, the DNA is TGTGCCAGCAGTGAATTGAAGGGGGGAAGCACAGATACGCAGTATTTT. Translated, it gives CASSELKGGSTDTQYF.

This chain joins TRBV2 and TRBJ2-2; 7 nucleotides agree with TRBD1. The germline gives CDR1 SNHLY, CDR2 FYNNEI. The J segment lost 6 bases and the V segment lost 5 bases, leaving 9 bases of the junction unmatched. The CDR3 consists of 15 residues. CDR3 DNA: TGTGCCAGCAGTCCTCAACAGGGGTCCTCCGGGGAGCTGTTTTTT. Translation: CASSPQQGSSGELFF.

V usage is TRBV18 and J usage is TRBJ2-7; 8 nucleotides agree with TRBD1. CDR1 and CDR2 (germline): KGHSH, LQKENI. V was clipped by 3 bases and J by 3 bases; unmatched bases: 1. This CDR3 spans 13 amino acids. For the CDR3, the DNA is TGTGCCAGCTCACCGGGACAGGTCTACGAGCAGTACTTC. This translates into CASSPGQVYEQYF.

The V gene is TRBV7-8, the J gene TRBJ2-7, with D perhaps given as TRBD1 or TRBD2 (5 bases each). Germline V gene data show CDR1 as SGHVS and CDR2 as FQNEAQ. V was trimmed by 3 bases and J by 0 bases, leaving 15 bases between them. There are 16 residues in the CDR3. The CDR3 loop reads CASSFPPGRLSYEQYF. In DNA form, the CDR3 reads TGTGCCAGCAGCTTTCCCCCGGGGCGACTCTCCTACGAGCAGTACTTC.

The V and J genes are TRBV11-1 and TRBJ2-2; 8 bases align to TRBD2. Germline assignment: CDR1 SGHAT and CDR2 FQDESV (reference sequence). V lost 3 bases, J lost 4 bases, and 4 bases stayed unmatched. This CDR3 is 15 amino acids long. The CDR3 DNA sequence: TGTGCCAGCAGCTTTAGCGGGGACCGCACCGGGGAGCTGTTTTTT. It encodes CASSFSGDRTGELFF.

The chain uses TRBV6-5 and TRBJ2-7; D may match TRBD1 or TRBD2 (5 bases each). The germline CDR1 and CDR2 sequences are MNHEY and SVGAGI. The CDR3 runs 13 residues. V gave up 8 bases and J gave up 3 bases, with 14 bases separating them. The CDR3 nucleotides are TGTGCCAGCGCTCCGGGACGGTTCTACGAGCAGTACTTC. Protein sequence: CASAPGRFYEQYF.

This clone was detected only once. V is TRBV5-4 and J is TRBJ2-1, with 14 bases fitting TRBD2. V gave up 4 bases and J gave up 7 bases; unmatched junction bases: 10. CDR1 is SGHNT, CDR2 YYREEE, per germline (reference sequence). The CDR3 has 17 amino acids. Here the CDR3 DNA reads TGTGCCAGCAGCCCAGGGACTAGCGGGAGTGCTCGAAATGAGCAGTTCTTC. It encodes CASSPGTSGSARNEQFF. Full variable domain (outside the CDR3, taken from reference TRBV5-4 and TRBJ2-1): ETGVTQSPTHLIKTRGQQVTLRCSSQSGHNTVSWYQQALGQGPQFIFQYYREEENGRGNFPPRFSGLQFPNYSSELNVNALELDDSALYLCASSPGTSGSARNEQFFGPGTRLTVL.

In this sample, this clone turned up a few times. The V call is TRBV5-5, the J call TRBJ1-5; a weak D match, TRBD1 (5 bases). The CDR3 sequence is 14 residues long. Germline V lookup: CDR1 SGHKS, CDR2 YYEKEE (reference sequence). The ends were cut back, 0 bases at V and 1 base at J, with 5 bases in the middle. This CDR3 reads CASSLAGSNQPQHF. In DNA form, the CDR3 reads TGTGCCAGCAGCTTGGCAGGGAGCAATCAGCCCCAGCATTTT.